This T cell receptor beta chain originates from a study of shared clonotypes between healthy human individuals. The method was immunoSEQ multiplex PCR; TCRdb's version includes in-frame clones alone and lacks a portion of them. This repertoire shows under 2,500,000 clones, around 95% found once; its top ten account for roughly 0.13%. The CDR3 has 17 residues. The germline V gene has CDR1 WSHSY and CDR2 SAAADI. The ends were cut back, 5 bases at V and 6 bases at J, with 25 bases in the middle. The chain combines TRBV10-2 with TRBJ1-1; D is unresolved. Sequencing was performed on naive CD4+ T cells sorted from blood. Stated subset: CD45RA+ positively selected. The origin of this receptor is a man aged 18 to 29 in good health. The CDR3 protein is CASSQGSSSIPRAEAFF. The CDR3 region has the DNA TGCGCCAGCAGTCAAGGGAGCAGCTCAATTCCGAGGGCTGAAGCTTTCTTT.